Sequencing of this TCR beta chain was carried out in a study of T cells in Graves' hyperthyroidism and ophthalmopathy. Overall study results and limits: Ophthalmopathy was predicted by the model a median of 6.5 months ahead of onset.

In this sample, this clonotype turned up many times. Its antigen is unidentified. The CDR3 extends over 14 amino acids. V lost 6 bases and J 1 base, leaving 12 bases between the germline ends. CDR1 and CDR2 (germline): SGHRS, YFSETQ. Amplification of TCR beta CDR3 regions was performed using RNA transcripts as template. First-round RT-PCR of the TCR CDR3 relied on the HTBI primer set. TCRdb reprocessed the multiplex PCR reads with MiXCR, giving one entry per CDR3 protein. The sample consists of more than 550,000 distinct CDR3 sequences, roughly 20% of them appearing once. The TCR sequence derives from a woman between 50 and 59 years old with Graves' hyperthyroidism that later progressed to Graves' ophthalmopathy. The sample consisted of blood. The chain has TRBV5-1 and TRBJ2-3; D might be TRBD1 (6 bases). The CDR3 reads CASMDSLRTDTQYF. The CDR3 nucleotides are TGCGCCAGCATGGACAGTCTTCGCACAGATACGCAGTATTTT.